The 11 T cell receptor beta chains presented below share a single source sample, sequenced in a study of cytotoxic CD8 clonotypes in ibrutinib-treated CLL. Assay used: immunoSEQ multiplex PCR; TCRdb lists only in-frame clones, some missing. The sample has nearly 50,000 clones; around 60% are singletons. Here the sequenced sample was PBMCs, taken after 24 months of ibrutinib treatment. The receptors were gathered from a human donor with chronic lymphocytic leukemia.

The chain links TRBV2 to TRBJ1-2; the match to TRBD1 covers 7 bases. Trimming cost V 3 bases and J 5 bases; bases outside gene matches: 3. Per the germline V gene, CDR1 is SNHLY and CDR2 is FYNNEI. The CDR3 consists of 13 residues. CDR3 sequence reads: CASSDGGQYGYTF. The DNA for the CDR3 is TGTGCCAGCAGTGACGGGGGACAGTATGGCTACACCTTC.

This clone was recorded a few times. The chain recombines TRBV6-5 with TRBJ2-5; TRBD1 matches 7 bases. Germline V gene data show CDR1 as MNHEY and CDR2 as SVGAGI. CDR3 length: 14 amino acids. After removal of 5 bases from V and 1 base from J, the junction contained 4 bases not matched to a gene. The CDR3 DNA sequence: TGTGCCAGCAGTGAGGGACAGCTCCAAGAGACCCAGTACTTC. Amino acids: CASSEGQLQETQYF.

V and J are TRBV5-1 and TRBJ2-6; 8 bases map to TRBD2. V lost 4 bases, J lost 2 bases, and 2 bases stayed unmatched. The CDR3 is made up of 15 amino acids. Germline V CDR1 and CDR2: SGHRS, YFSETQ. The CDR3 nucleotides read TGCGCCAGCAGCCTGACTAGCGCTGGGGCCAACGTCCTGACTTTC. It yields the protein CASSLTSAGANVLTF.

This clone was seen only a few times. The chain uses TRBV11-2 and TRBJ2-7, with a weak D call TRBD2 (5 bases). V dropped 4 bases and J dropped 0 bases, with 13 bases sitting between them. This CDR3 is built from 15 residues. Looked up from germline, CDR1 is SGHAT and CDR2 is FQNNGV. The CDR3 reads CASSSPFGNSYEQYF. CDR3 nucleotides: TGTGCCAGCAGCTCGCCTTTCGGGAACTCCTACGAGCAGTACTTC. The entire variable domain, with the rest obtained from reference TRBV11-2 and TRBJ2-7, is as follows: EAGVAQSPRYKIIEKRQSVAFWCNPISGHATLYWYQQILGQGPKLLIQFQNNGVVDDSQLPKDRFSAERLKGVDSTLKIQPAKLEDSAVYLCASSSPFGNSYEQYFGPGTRLTVT.

The CDR3 loop is CASSLLRDSSYEQYF. In DNA, the CDR3 is TGTGCCAGCAGCCTCCTCCGGGACAGCTCCTACGAGCAGTACTTC. The chain joins TRBV11-2 to TRBJ2-7, with 7 bases identical to TRBD1. With V trimmed by 5 bases and J by 0 bases, 7 bases remained unmatched. Germline V CDR1 and CDR2: SGHAT, FQNNGV. This CDR3 has 15 amino acids.

The V gene is TRBV5-1, the J gene TRBJ2-3, with TRBD2 matching 9 bases. Looked up from germline, CDR1 is SGHRS and CDR2 is YFSETQ. This CDR3 region has 15 residues. V dropped 4 bases and J dropped 5; count of bases not matched to a gene: 8. CDR3 sequence (DNA): TGCGCCAGCAGCGTCGGCGGGGGGGCCGGAGATACGCAGTATTTT. Its translation is CASSVGGGAGDTQYF.

The chain has TRBV4-2 and TRBJ1-4, with 10 bases identical to TRBD1. V lost 0 bases, J lost 7 bases, and 8 bases stayed unmatched. The CDR3 extends over 17 amino acids. Germline V CDR1 and CDR2: LGHNA, YNFKEQ. The CDR3 DNA sequence: TGTGCCAGCAGCCAAGAGGGAGGACAGGGGGGAAGTGAAAAACTGTTTTTT. This encodes CASSQEGGQGGSEKLFF.

The genes are TRBV20-1 and TRBJ1-1, with D perhaps matching TRBD1 (5 bases). The CDR3 consists of 11 residues. V lost 7 bases, J lost 3 bases, and 9 bases lay in between. Germline-derived CDR1 and CDR2 are DFQATT and SNEGSKA (reference sequence). Here the CDR3 reads CSGWGDTEAFF. Here the CDR3 DNA reads TGCAGTGGGTGGGGGGACACTGAAGCTTTCTTT.

This chain connects TRBV29-1 to TRBJ1-1; D is unresolved. V lost 7 bases to trimming and J lost 8 bases, with 11 bases between them. There are 10 residues in the CDR3. Per germline, CDR1 SQVTM and CDR2 ANQGSEA. The CDR3 is CSARIDEAFF. The CDR3 DNA reads as TGCAGCGCTAGAATCGACGAAGCTTTCTTT. Looking up the rest from reference TRBV29-1 and TRBJ1-1 gives the full variable domain: SAVISQKPSRDICQRGTSLTIQCQVDSQVTMMFWYRQQPGQSLTLIATANQGSEATYESGFVIDKFPISRPNLTFSTLTVSNMSPEDSSIYLCSARIDEAFFGQGTRLTVV.

This clone was seen more than once but under ten times. V usage is TRBV2 and J usage is TRBJ1-2; the D gene is possibly TRBD1 (6 bases). CDR1 SNHLY and CDR2 FYNNEI come from the germline V gene. The V and J ends lost 9 bases and 5 bases respectively, with 13 bases between them. There are 12 residues in the CDR3. For the CDR3, the DNA is TGTGCCAGTAGAGGGGGGGGTTATGGCTACACCTTC. It translates to CASRGGGYGYTF.

The chain joins TRBV2 to TRBJ2-3; 8 bases are shared with TRBD2. V was clipped by 6 bases and J by 4 bases; unmatched bases: 9. There are 15 residues in the CDR3. CDR1 SNHLY and CDR2 FYNNEI come from the germline V gene. In nucleotides, the CDR3 is TGTGCCAGCAGCTCTGAATCGGGACTAGCAGATACGCAGTATTTT. Its protein is CASSSESGLADTQYF. Based on the CDR3 plus reference TRBV2 and TRBJ2-3, the full variable domain is EPEVTQTPSHQVTQMGQEVILRCVPISNHLYFYWYRQILGQKVEFLVSFYNNEISEKSEIFDDQFSVERPDGSNFTLKIRSTKLEDSAMYFCASSSESGLADTQYFGPGTRLTVL.